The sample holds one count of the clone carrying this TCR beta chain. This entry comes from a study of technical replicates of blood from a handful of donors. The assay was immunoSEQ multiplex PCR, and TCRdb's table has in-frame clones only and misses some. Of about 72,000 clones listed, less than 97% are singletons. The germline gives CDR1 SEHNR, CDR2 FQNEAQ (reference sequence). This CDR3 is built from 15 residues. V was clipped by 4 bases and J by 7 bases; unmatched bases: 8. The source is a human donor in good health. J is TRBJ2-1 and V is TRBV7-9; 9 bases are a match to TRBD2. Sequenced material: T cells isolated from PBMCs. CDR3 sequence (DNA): TGTGCCAGCAGCTCCAGGGGGACTAGCCGGAATGAGCAGTTCTTC. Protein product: CASSSRGTSRNEQFF. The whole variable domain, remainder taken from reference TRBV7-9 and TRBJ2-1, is DTGVSQNPRHKITKRGQNVTFRCDPISEHNRLYWYRQTLGQGPEFLTYFQNEAQLEKSRLLSDRFSAERPKGSFSTLEIQRTEQGDSAMYLCASSSRGTSRNEQFFGPGTRLTVL.